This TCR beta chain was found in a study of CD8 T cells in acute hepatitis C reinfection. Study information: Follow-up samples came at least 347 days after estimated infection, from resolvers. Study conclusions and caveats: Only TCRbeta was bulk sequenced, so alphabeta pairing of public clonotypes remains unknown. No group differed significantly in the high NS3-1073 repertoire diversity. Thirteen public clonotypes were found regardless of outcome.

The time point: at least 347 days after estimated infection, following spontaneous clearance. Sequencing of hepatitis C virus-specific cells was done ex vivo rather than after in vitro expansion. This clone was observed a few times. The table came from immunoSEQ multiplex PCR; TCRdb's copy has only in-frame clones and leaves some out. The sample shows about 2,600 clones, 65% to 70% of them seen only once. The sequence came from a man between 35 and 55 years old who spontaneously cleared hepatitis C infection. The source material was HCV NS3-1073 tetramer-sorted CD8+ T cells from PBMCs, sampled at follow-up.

CDR3 region: CAISFPEAPGYTF. The CDR3, as DNA: TGTGCCATCAGCTTCCCGGAGGCCCCTGGCTACACCTTC. The chain combines TRBV10-3 with TRBJ1-2; D is undetermined. The CDR3 extends over 13 amino acids. CDR1 and CDR2 (germline): ENHRY, SYGVKD. With 6 bases removed from V and 7 bases from J, the gap between germline ends came to 15 bases.